The 8 T cell receptor beta chains below were found in one sample sequenced in a study of low-dose radiotherapy and immunotherapy resistance in tumors. Alpha and beta chains were covered, as first-strand cDNA relied on TRAV- and TRBV-specific primers. Using a constant-region primer together with a V-primer adapter, TCRs were subjected to roughly 18 PCR cycles of amplification. TCRdb analysed the reads with MiXCR anew, one entry per CDR3 protein. The sample includes roughly 76,000 distinct CDR3 sequences, approximately 17% of them seen just once. Time point of the sample: before trial treatment. Here the sequenced sample was PBMCs, taken before treatment. The receptors shown here come from a male donor with prostate cancer.

This clonotype was seen many times. The chain links TRBV5-6 to TRBJ1-1; possibly TRBD1 for D (5 bases). CDR1 SGHDT and CDR2 YYEEEE come from the germline V gene. There are 16 residues in the CDR3. V was trimmed by 3 bases and J by 1 base, leaving 16 bases between them. The CDR3 nucleotides read TGTGCCAGCAGCTCCCTGATTAGGGGTGCGAACACTGAAGCTTTCTTT. It is translated as CASSSLIRGANTEAFF.

The genes are TRBV3-1 and TRBJ1-4; D is perhaps TRBD1 (6 bases). The germline CDR1 and CDR2 sequences are LGHDT and YNNKEL (reference sequence). The V and J ends lost 4 bases and 8 bases respectively, with 17 bases between them. The CDR3 is made up of 15 amino acids. This chain's CDR3 is CASSPRDTRREKLFF. CDR3 nucleotide sequence: TGTGCCAGCAGCCCCCGGGACACTCGAAGGGAAAAACTGTTTTTT.

This clonotype was recorded many times. The chain links TRBV19 to TRBJ2-1; 10 nucleotides align to TRBD2. Losses at the gene ends were 3 bases for V and 2 bases for J; bases not matched to a gene: 1. Per germline, CDR1 LNHDA and CDR2 SQIVND (reference sequence). This CDR3 has 15 residues. CDR3 amino acids: CASSISGRAYNEQFF. DNA for the CDR3: TGTGCCAGTAGTATCAGCGGGAGGGCCTACAATGAGCAGTTCTTC.

This clonotype was seen many times. The CDR3 region has the DNA TGTGCCAGCAGTCGCTACCCGACTAGGGGCCAAGAGACCCAGTACTTC. It encodes CASSRYPTRGQETQYF. The gene calls are TRBV6-2 or TRBV6-3 and TRBJ2-5, with a possible D match to TRBD2 (6 bases). Germline V gene sequence: CDR1 MNHEY, CDR2 SVGEGT. CDR3 length: 16 amino acids. Trimming took 5 bases from V and 1 from J, leaving 17 bases between them.

This clonotype was counted at least ten times. The V and J genes are TRBV20-1 and TRBJ2-3; 12 bases agree with TRBD2. Trimming cost V 6 bases and J 6 bases; bases outside gene matches: 13. Per the germline V gene, CDR1 is DFQATT and CDR2 is SNEGSKA (reference sequence). The CDR3 consists of 16 residues. Written as DNA, the CDR3 is TGCAGTGCCGTAGACGCTAGCGGGAGGGCCTCGGATACGCAGTATTTT. It translates to CSAVDASGRASDTQYF.

This clonotype has a count of ten or more. The junction departs from germline at one end; a sequencing error may be responsible. The chain links TRBV29-1 to TRBJ1-4; D unresolved. CDR1 and CDR2 from the germline V gene are SQVTM and ANQGSEA. This CDR3 contains 15 residues. The CDR3 loop reads CSVEDGLDRNQKLFF. CDR3 DNA: TGCAGCGTTGAAGATGGCCTGGACCGTAATCAAAAACTGTTTTTT.

This clonotype was recorded many times. The V call is TRBV11-2, the J call TRBJ2-5, with 10 bases that match TRBD2. The germline gives CDR1 SGHAT, CDR2 FQNNGV. The J segment lost 5 bases and the V segment lost 6 bases, leaving 9 bases of the junction unmatched. CDR3 length equals 15 residues. The CDR3 loop is CASSKTGLASETQYF. CDR3 nucleotides: TGTGCCAGCAGTAAAACGGGACTAGCGTCGGAGACCCAGTACTTC.

This clonotype was counted at least ten times. The genes are TRBV6-2 or TRBV6-3 and TRBJ2-1; the match to TRBD2 covers 7 bases. CDR1 and CDR2 (germline): MNHEY, SVGEGT. The CDR3 consists of 14 residues. The V gene end was trimmed by 4 bases and the J gene end by 8 bases; junction bases not matched to a gene: 8. The DNA of the CDR3 is TGTGCCAGCAGTTTCGGACTAGTGGTCGATGAGCAGTTCTTC. This codes for CASSFGLVVDEQFF.